This TCR beta chain stems from a study of CD8 T cells in Susac syndrome. Reverse transcription of roughly 0.5 to 1 ug RNA was carried out with random hexamers. MiXCR, run by TCRdb on the immunoSEQ multiplex PCR reads, gives a single entry per CDR3 protein. The sample includes fewer than 150,000 distinct CDR3 sequences, about 93% of them seen just once. The germline V gene encodes CDR1 MDHEN and CDR2 SYDVKM. The CDR3 loop spans 16 amino acids. V lost 6 bases and J lost 0; bases outside the gene matches: 10. The receptor was isolated from a human donor with multiple sclerosis. V is TRBV28 and J is TRBJ2-7; TRBD1 matches at 8 bases. Sequences were obtained from CD8+ T cells from PBMCs. The CDR3 sequence: CASSLQGDLLSYEQYF. CDR3 nucleotide sequence: TGTGCCAGCAGCCTACAGGGGGACCTCCTCTCCTACGAGCAGTACTTC.